The clone carrying this T cell receptor beta chain was counted at least ten times. What it binds is unknown. This record belongs to a study of molecular identifiers for immune sequencing clone quantification. General observations from the study: Because of identical TCR molecules sharing a barcode, sizes of highly expanded clones could be underestimated. Whereas clones above 20 RNA copies held under 1% of naive-cell molecules, they held over 98% of effector molecules.

Each CDR3 protein gets one entry after TCRdb re-called the PCR reads with MiXCR. There are 20,000 or so distinct CDR3 sequences in the sample; roughly 20% occur only once, and roughly 6.7% lies in the top ten. V lost 4 bases to trimming and J lost 3 bases; unmatched junction nucleotides: 12. In germline, CDR1 is SGHDT, CDR2 YYEEEE. CDR3 size: 17 residues. This TCR was recovered from a human donor in good health. Some libraries in this study had Jurkat cell RNA spiked in. The V call is TRBV5-6, the J call TRBJ2-5; 10 bases match TRBD2. Sequences were obtained from naive CD8+ T cells from blood, with Jurkat cell RNA spiked in. Subset specified: FACS-sorted CD8+CD4-CCR7+CD45RA+ naive T cells. The DNA of the CDR3 is TGTGCCAGCAGCCAGACACTAGCGGGATTGTGGAAAGAGACCCAGTACTTC. Translating gives CASSQTLAGLWKETQYF.